The clone carrying this TCR beta chain was recorded once. Clones were read by immunoSEQ multiplex PCR, and TCRdb kept only the in-frame ones, dropping some. The table lists some 53,000 clones, roughly 75% of them singletons. The time point denotes: pretreatment peripheral blood. Patients were living with locally advanced or metastatic urothelial carcinoma. Sample numbers ranged from 1 to 8 per patient, encompassing pretreatment and on-treatment collections. Trimming took off 10 bases at V and 6 bases at J, with 9 bases between the two ends. The CDR3 has 11 residues. The germline V gene has CDR1 ENHRY and CDR2 SYGVKD. This entry is derived from a study of PD-L1 blockade in urothelial cancer.

The sequencing used PBMCs, collected around atezolizumab (anti-PD-L1) treatment. This TCR derives from a man aged 70-80 years with urothelial cancer. The genes are TRBV10-3 and TRBJ2-2; no reliable D call. The CDR3 loop is CATEESGELFF. The CDR3 coding sequence is TGTGCCACCGAGGAGTCCGGGGAGCTGTTTTTT.